This entry describes one TCR beta chain. Its target antigen remains unknown. No base qualities exist here, and no much larger clone lies one base off it. TCRbeta CDR3 regions were amplified from genomic DNA using the immunoSEQ Assay, a bias-controlled multiplex PCR. Per the source publication's procedure: The number of nucleated cells in each sample was estimated by amplification of reference gene primers within the assay. Sequence reads were collapsed and filtered to measure the absolute abundance of every unique TCRbeta CDR3 rearrangement. Productive Simpson clonality was computed per sample as the square root of Simpson's diversity index over productive rearrangements. The table comes from immuneACCESS by way of TCRdb, which keeps in-frame sequences with V and J called. Part of the clones is missing from these tables; in studies checked, under half for an unresolved V gene and the rest for unknown reasons. The V and J calls and clone size are taken from that table; D and trimming were inferred from the DNA. The sample has around 260,000 clones on record, less than 90% of them singletons. Roughly 4% of the sample comes from the top ten.

This sample stems from a study of blood T cell repertoires in COVID-19 (TCRdb year 2020). Describing the broader study: The collaborator samples originated in the United States, Italy and Spain and spanned the acute and convalescent phases of COVID-19. Where available, HLA class I and class II types were obtained from metadata supplied by the sample provider rather than from assay-based typing. The repertoires were released in a freely available public database meant as a resource for research on the immune response to SARS-CoV-2. The material from the prospective study consisted of cDNA or gDNA derived from T cells, B-cell-depleted T cells, or PBMCs. Subjects who had been exposed to COVID-19, were actively infected with it, or had recovered from it provided the deeply sampled blood TCRbeta repertoires that made up the dataset. A de-identified subject ID, COVID-19 status, age in years and sex were almost always included in the sample metadata. The samples were drawn from two sources: the first 160 participants of the ongoing ImmuneRACE study, and 1,000 to 1,500 subjects contributed by 6 global collaborators.

A distance of 15 bases separates the germline ends of V and J, which lose 1 base and 3 bases respectively. Per the germline V gene, MNHEY is the CDR1 and SVGAGI is the CDR2. From cysteine to phenylalanine, the CDR3 is 16 amino acids long. Just CDR3 DNA is preserved here, 48 bases in frame from base 1. Collaborating institutions collected whole blood in K2EDTA tubes following their own protocols. Collaborator samples were shipped for TCRbeta analysis as frozen whole blood, isolated PBMCs, or DNA extracted from either sample type. What the study reported, not specific to this receptor: The quantity of clinical and demographic metadata differed by source and by participant and was supplied without curation.

The V and J segments used are TRBV6-5 and TRBJ2-5; TRBD2 could be the D gene, as 7 bases match. The source of this sequence is a man in his sixties with acute or convalescent COVID-19. Sequenced material: peripheral blood. CDR3 region: CASSYWRGRGEETQYF. The DNA sequence is given as TGTGCCAGCAGTTACTGGCGGGGGCGCGGAGAAGAGACCCAGTACTTC.